This T cell receptor beta chain was retrieved from a study of T cell responses to AZD1222 COVID-19 vaccine. Study details: Pooling covered second doses at about 4 or about 12 weeks. Study-wide results and limits: Unmutated variant regions are reportedly targeted by nearly half of spike-specific TCRs.

Clones were sequenced by immunoSEQ multiplex PCR, and TCRdb holds only the in-frame ones, with some missing. Seen here are 100,000 to 150,000 clones, roughly 90% observed once, and the top ten hold about 1.1%. As regards this clone: What it binds is not known.

This CDR3 has 14 residues. Looked up from germline, CDR1 is KGHDR and CDR2 is SFDVKD. With 4 bases removed from V and 0 bases from J, the gap between germline ends came to 7 bases. The origin of this receptor is an adult in good health. The J gene is TRBJ2-3, the V gene TRBV24-1; D remains unclear. The sample in question was peripheral blood, obtained on day 0 of AZD1222 vaccination. CDR3 loop: CATSDYSSTDTQYF. The CDR3 nucleotides are TGTGCCACCAGTGACTATAGTAGCACAGATACGCAGTATTTT.